This TCR beta chain was found in a study of beta chain features in type 1 diabetes. Across the whole study: Patients shared similar age, gender and cell yields with healthy donors. Study outcomes and limitations: Type 1 diabetes patients showed fewer insertions and more deletions at VDJ junctions. PCR might show a preference for shorter templates, equally across patients and controls.

Every isolated RNA sample was fully reverse transcribed, so sequencing captured expressed TCRB transcripts. There were several million reads on average in the naive, central memory and regulatory T cell samples. The method was immunoSEQ multiplex PCR; TCRdb's version includes in-frame clones alone and lacks a portion of them. Among hundreds of thousands of clones listed, around 12% were seen once. V lost 5 bases to trimming and J lost 3 bases, with 16 bases between them. Germline loops: CDR1 SGHAT, CDR2 FQNNGV. This CDR3 region has 15 residues. To note about this clone: Antigen unknown.

Material: naive CD4+ T cells from blood. The V gene is TRBV11-2, the J gene TRBJ1-2; possible D gene TRBD1, 5 bases. This clonotype was sampled from a man aged 18 to 30 in good health. This CDR3 reads CASSTQMTADYGYTF. In DNA form, the CDR3 reads TGTGCCAGCAGCACGCAGATGACAGCAGACTATGGCTACACCTTC.